This TCR beta chain was recorded in a study of human T cells and chemical hapten exposure (dated by TCRdb to 2020 to 2023). Study-level background: Libraries were combined into a pool for sequencing, and differences in TCR yield between samples came mainly from small differences in library volumes within the pool. The study tracked peripheral blood TCR repertoire changes in vivo during primary and secondary sensitization to the hapten diphenylcyclopropenone (DPC) in alopecia patients. For every blood RNA sample, sequencing covered both the TCR alpha and TCR beta chains. Overall study results and their limits: After repeated subsampling, changes were observed in the strength of the expansion versus patch-test correlation and in the threshold at which the correlation became significant. No change with DPC sensitization was found in the number of TCRs above 1 in 1000 frequency, and no evidence of global repertoire structure alterations was found.

Total RNA was extracted from unfractionated whole blood that had been collected in Tempus Blood RNA tubes. About 5 healthy volunteers served as TCR sequencing controls and were bled at day 0, 2 weeks and 6 weeks. The CDR3 covers 16 residues, taking in both the cysteine and the phenylalanine. Of the read, only the CDR3 DNA is kept; its 48 bases are in frame from base 1. V loses 4 bases, J loses 1 base, and the germline ends lie 17 bases apart. The germline V gene sets CDR1 to MDHEN and CDR2 to SYDVKM. This clonotype was detected a few times. Its antigen target is currently unknown. No per-base quality is available; no much larger clone lies one base away. Receptor libraries were prepared by 5' RACE. Sequencing used an Illumina MiSeq. During library preparation, unique molecular identifiers were attached to individual cDNA molecules so that TCRs could be counted in a quantitative, reproducible way. Regarding the original processing steps: The median number of TCRs per sample was around 100,000, ranging from 23,224 to 690,600. The Decombinator software suite was used to annotate V, J and CDR3 in the TCR reads. Every sample was subsampled to the same number of TCRs (28,000) for the PS versus PT1 abundance plots. TCRs were defined as expanded if absent before sensitization and observed at least eight times at the 2-week time point. TCRdb redid the processing of the public reads, applying fastp at Q25 and MiXCR, and retained in-frame beta chains. Every entry covers one CDR3 protein and lists the most common genes and DNA from its rows. The authors' filters were not applied to this entry. Within this sample are 110,000 or so distinct CDR3 sequences, with around 20% of them counted one time only. The ten top clones hold around 2.7% of the sample.

This TCR was sampled from a human donor in good health. Recombination connected TRBV28 to TRBJ2-7; TRBD1 is possibly the D segment (6 matching bases). The CDR3 protein sequence reads: CASSSPTGALSYEQYF. Here is the DNA: TGTGCCAGCAGTTCCCCGACAGGAGCGCTATCCTACGAGCAGTACTTC.